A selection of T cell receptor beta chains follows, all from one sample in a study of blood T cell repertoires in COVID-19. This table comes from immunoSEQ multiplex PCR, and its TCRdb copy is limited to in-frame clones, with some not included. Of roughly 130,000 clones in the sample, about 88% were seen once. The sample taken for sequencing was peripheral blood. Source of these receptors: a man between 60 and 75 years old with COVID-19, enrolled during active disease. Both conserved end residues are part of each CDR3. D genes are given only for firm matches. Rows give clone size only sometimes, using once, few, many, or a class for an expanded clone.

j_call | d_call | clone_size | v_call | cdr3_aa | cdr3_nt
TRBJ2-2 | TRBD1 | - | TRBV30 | CAWTGGVYTGELFF | TGTGCCTGGACAGGGGGCGTTTACACCGGGGAGCTGTTTTTT
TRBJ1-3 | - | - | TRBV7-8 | CASSSRHLGNTIYF | TGTGCCAGCAGCTCCAGACACCTAGGAAACACCATATATTTT
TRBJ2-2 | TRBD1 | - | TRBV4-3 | CASRDLDRGSTGELFF | TGCGCCAGCAGGGATTTGGACAGGGGCTCCACCGGGGAGCTGTTTTTT
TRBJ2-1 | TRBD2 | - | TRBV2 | CASRELAGLTNEQFF | TGTGCCAGCAGAGAACTAGCGGGGCTTACAAATGAGCAGTTCTTC
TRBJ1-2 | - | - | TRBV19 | CASTPGSEPYGYTF | TGTGCCAGTACCCCCGGGTCGGAACCCTATGGCTACACCTTC
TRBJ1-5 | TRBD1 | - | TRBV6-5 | CASSADRVVQPQHF | TGTGCCAGCAGCGCCGACAGGGTGGTTCAGCCCCAGCATTTT
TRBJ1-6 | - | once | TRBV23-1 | CASSQWRKAEESPLHF | TGCGCCAGCAGTCAATGGCGGAAGGCGGAAGAATCACCCCTCCACTTT
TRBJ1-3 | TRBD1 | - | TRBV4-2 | CASSQDLGQFSGNTIYF | TGTGCCAGCAGCCAAGATCTGGGACAGTTCTCTGGAAACACCATATATTTT
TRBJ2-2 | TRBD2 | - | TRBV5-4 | CASSPSGRGTGELFF | TGTGCCAGCAGCCCTAGCGGTAGGGGCACCGGGGAGCTGTTTTTT
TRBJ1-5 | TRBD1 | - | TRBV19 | CASTPTGISNQPQHF | TGTGCCAGTACCCCGACAGGGATTAGCAATCAGCCCCAGCATTTT
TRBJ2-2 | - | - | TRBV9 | CASSNRTAGELFF | TGTGCCAGCAGCAACCGGACAGCCGGGGAGCTGTTTTTT
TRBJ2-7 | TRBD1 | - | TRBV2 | CASSIQTGTIYEQYF | TGTGCCAGCAGTATCCAGACAGGGACCATCTACGAGCAGTACTTC
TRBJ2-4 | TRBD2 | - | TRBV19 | CASSIFPSGRDDIQYF | TGTGCCAGTAGTATATTCCCTAGCGGGAGAGACGACATTCAGTACTTC
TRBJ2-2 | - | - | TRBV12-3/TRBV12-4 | CASSPDNTGELFF | TGTGCCAGCAGTCCAGATAACACCGGGGAGCTGTTTTTT
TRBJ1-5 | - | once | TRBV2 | CATTAGLEERPQHF | TGTGCCACCACAGCGGGACTCGAGGAGCGGCCCCAGCATTTT
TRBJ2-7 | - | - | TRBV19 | CASSIVAGSGYEQYF | TGTGCCAGTAGTATAGTTGCCGGGAGCGGGTACGAGCAGTACTTC
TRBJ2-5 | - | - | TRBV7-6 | CASSSTGTRVQETQYF | TGTGCCAGCAGCTCTACCGGGACAAGAGTACAAGAGACCCAGTACTTC